This entry describes one T cell receptor (beta chain). As originally analysed: Amplification of reference gene primers provided the estimated nucleated cell counts. Assay: immunoSEQ multiplex PCR; the TCRdb copy retains only in-frame clones and omits some. The DNA gave D and trimming, while V, J and clone size come from that table. Among about 250,000 clones listed, about 89% were seen once. These data come from a study of blood T cell repertoires in COVID-19. Study-wide background: Acute and convalescent COVID-19 samples came from the United States, Italy and Spain. In each case, the material was cDNA or gDNA derived from T cells, B-cell-depleted T cells, or PBMCs.

CDR3 length equals 16 residues. Trimming took 2 bases from V and 2 from J, leaving 15 bases between them. Germline CDR1 SEHNR, CDR2 FQNEAQ (reference sequence). The sample comprised peripheral blood. This clonotype originated in a man under 40 with acute or convalescent COVID-19. V gene TRBV7-9 combines with J gene TRBJ1-2; D is possibly TRBD1 (5 bases). For the CDR3, the DNA is TGTGCCAGCAGCTTACCGCCAGGGATGGGGAACTATGGCTACACCTTC. This translates into CASSLPPGMGNYGYTF.